The present T cell receptor beta chain was sequenced within a study of T cells in Graves' hyperthyroidism and ophthalmopathy. Study observations and caveats: Most thyroid clonotypes with frequency above 0.001 were detected in blood. Ophthalmopathy was told apart from stable hyperthyroidism by a 13 V-J model.

With 3 bases removed from V and 4 bases from J, the gap between germline ends came to 15 bases. The CDR3 totals 16 residues. Germline V gene data show CDR1 as MDHEN and CDR2 as SYDVKM. It was RNA transcripts that yielded the amplified TCR beta CDR3 regions. HTBI primers were employed in a first-round RT-PCR of the TCR CDR3. TCRdb reprocessed the multiplex PCR reads with MiXCR, giving one entry per CDR3 protein. Of under 300,000 distinct CDR3 sequences detected, about 20% appear once; the ten largest clones hold roughly 60%. A few counts support this clonotype. The antigen remains undetermined. Lactation, pregnancy, other autoimmune disease or uncontrolled infection excluded patients.

The chain combines TRBV28 with TRBJ2-2; D remains unclear. The sequence was collected from a man aged 25-40 years with Graves' ophthalmopathy. The sequenced sample consisted of blood. The CDR3 DNA reads TGTGCCAGCAGTTTGAGTTTTTCAATGATCACCGGGGAGCTGTTTTTT. It codes for CASSLSFSMITGELFF. The entire variable domain, with the rest obtained from reference TRBV28 and TRBJ2-2, is as follows: DVKVTQSSRYLVKRTGEKVFLECVQDMDHENMFWYRQDPGLGLRLIYFSYDVKMKEKGDIPEGYSVSREKKERFSLILESASTNQTSMYLCASSLSFSMITGELFFGEGSRLTVL.